Listed below are T cell receptor beta chains from one sample, sequenced in a study of CD8 T cells in Susac syndrome. TCRdb re-called the immunoSEQ multiplex PCR reads through MiXCR, storing one row per CDR3 protein. The data hold about 130,000 distinct CDR3 sequences, with roughly 95% observed a single time. The sample comprised CD4+ T cells from PBMCs. The origin of the receptors is a human donor in good health. Both conserved end residues are part of each CDR3. Each record gives: clone size, D gene, V gene, J gene, CDR3 DNA, CDR3 protein. A D gene is named only where the DNA matches it firmly. For some rows the clone size is stated as once, few or many, or as a class when expanded; others skip it.

size: NA; D: TRBD2; V: TRBV20-1; J: TRBJ2-5; DNA: TGCAGTGCCACGGGGAGCGGGAGCATGGAGACCCAGTACTTC; CDR3: CSATGSGSMETQYF
size: NA; D: NA; V: TRBV10-3; J: TRBJ2-5; DNA: TGTGCCATCAGCGAGGAACAGCAAGAGACCCAGTACTTC; CDR3: CAISEEQQETQYF
size: NA; D: TRBD2; V: TRBV7-2; J: TRBJ2-5; DNA: TGTGCCAGCAGCAAGCGGGAGGGTTGGGAGACCCAGTACTTC; CDR3: CASSKREGWETQYF
size: NA; D: TRBD1; V: TRBV12-3/TRBV12-4; J: TRBJ1-2; DNA: TGTGCCAGCAGTTCGTCATCCGGGACAGGGCGCGATGGCTACACCTTC; CDR3: CASSSSSGTGRDGYTF
size: NA; D: NA; V: TRBV12-3/TRBV12-4; J: TRBJ2-4; DNA: TGTGCCAGCAGCCACAGGGCCGGCAAAAACATTCAGTACTTC; CDR3: CASSHRAGKNIQYF
size: NA; D: TRBD1; V: TRBV15; J: TRBJ2-7; DNA: TGTGCCACCAGCAGAGACCCCGGACAGGGGGCCACCTACGAGCAGTACTTC; CDR3: CATSRDPGQGATYEQYF
size: NA; D: TRBD1; V: TRBV12-3/TRBV12-4; J: TRBJ1-4; DNA: TGTGCCAGCAATCGGGACAGTCAGGAAAAACTGTTTTTT; CDR3: CASNRDSQEKLFF
size: NA; D: TRBD1; V: TRBV5-1; J: TRBJ2-1; DNA: TGCGCCAGCAGCACCGCCGGGACAGGGTACAATGAGCAGTTCTTC; CDR3: CASSTAGTGYNEQFF
size: once; D: NA; V: TRBV13; J: TRBJ2-2; DNA: TGTGCCAGCAGCTCCCGCGGACCCACCGGGGAGCTGTTTTTT; CDR3: CASSSRGPTGELFF
size: NA; D: NA; V: TRBV6-5; J: TRBJ2-2; DNA: TGTGCCAGCGAAGATTTCGGGGAGCTGTTTTTT; CDR3: CASEDFGELFF
size: NA; D: NA; V: TRBV29-1; J: TRBJ2-2; DNA: TGCAGCTTTGCCCCTCCCGGGACCTCGGGCGGGGAGCTGTTTTTT; CDR3: CSFAPPGTSGGELFF
size: NA; D: TRBD2; V: TRBV3-1; J: TRBJ2-7; DNA: TGTGCCAGCAGCCACCAAGGACTAGCGGGAGGGCGGACCTACGAGCAGTACTTC; CDR3: CASSHQGLAGGRTYEQYF
size: once; D: TRBD2; V: TRBV18; J: TRBJ2-1; DNA: TGTGCCAGCTCACCAGCGGGAGGGCCCTCAGTAGAGCAGTTCTTC; CDR3: CASSPAGGPSVEQFF
size: NA; D: NA; V: TRBV28; J: TRBJ2-2; DNA: TGTGCCAGCAGCTCAAGGGGATCTCCGGGACGACTGTTTTTT; CDR3: CASSSRGSPGRLFF
size: NA; D: NA; V: TRBV29-1; J: TRBJ2-3; DNA: TGCAGCGTTGAACCCCGCCAGGGGCCAGATACGCAGTATTTT; CDR3: CSVEPRQGPDTQYF
size: NA; D: NA; V: TRBV18; J: TRBJ1-1; DNA: TGTGCCAGCTCACCTCAGGGCCAAAACACTGAAGCTTTCTTT; CDR3: CASSPQGQNTEAFF
size: NA; D: NA; V: TRBV3-1; J: TRBJ1-3; DNA: TGTGCCAGCAGCCCGAACTCTGGAAACACCATATATTTT; CDR3: CASSPNSGNTIYF
size: NA; D: TRBD1; V: TRBV12-3/TRBV12-4; J: TRBJ2-6; DNA: TGTGCCAGCAGAGACCAGGGGGCGGGTGGGGCCAACGTCCTGACTTTC; CDR3: CASRDQGAGGANVLTF
size: once; D: NA; V: TRBV13; J: TRBJ2-7; DNA: TGTGCCAGCAGCTTCAAGGGGGAAAAGCGATACGAGCAGTACTTC; CDR3: CASSFKGEKRYEQYF
size: once; D: NA; V: TRBV29-1; J: TRBJ1-2; DNA: TGCAGCGTCACCCTCACAGGGTCAGGCTACACCTTC; CDR3: CSVTLTGSGYTF
size: few; D: NA; V: TRBV5-1; J: TRBJ1-1; DNA: TGCGCCAGCAGCTTCAACACGAACACTGAAGCTTTCTTT; CDR3: CASSFNTNTEAFF
size: NA; D: NA; V: TRBV18; J: TRBJ2-3; DNA: TGTGCCAGCTCACCAAACACGAAACTCACAGATACGCAGTATTTT; CDR3: CASSPNTKLTDTQYF
size: NA; D: NA; V: TRBV6-6; J: TRBJ2-5; DNA: TGTGCCAGCCGGCGGGAAGAGACCCAGTACTTC; CDR3: CASRREETQYF
size: NA; D: NA; V: TRBV29-1; J: TRBJ2-7; DNA: TGCAGCGCCCAGGTCATCACCTACGAGCAGTACTTC; CDR3: CSAQVITYEQYF
size: NA; D: TRBD1; V: TRBV15; J: TRBJ2-4; DNA: TGTGCCACCAGCAGGACAGGGGGCAAAAACATTCAGTACTTC; CDR3: CATSRTGGKNIQYF
size: once; D: TRBD1; V: TRBV28; J: TRBJ2-7; DNA: TGTGCCAGCAGCGGGACAGGGGGCTGGAACGAGCAGTACTTC; CDR3: CASSGTGGWNEQYF
size: NA; D: NA; V: TRBV20-1; J: TRBJ2-5; DNA: TGCAGTGCTAGATCCCTACCGGGATTGGGGGAGACCCAGTACTTC; CDR3: CSARSLPGLGETQYF
size: NA; D: TRBD2; V: TRBV29-1; J: TRBJ2-1; DNA: TGCAGCGTCAATCAACGCGGCGGACTAGCGGGAGTATCCTACAATGAGCAGTTCTTC; CDR3: CSVNQRGGLAGVSYNEQFF
size: NA; D: TRBD1; V: TRBV6-1; J: TRBJ2-6; DNA: TGTGCCAGCAGGAGTAGACTGACAGGGGGAAGGGTTGGGGCCAACGTCCTGACTTTC; CDR3: CASRSRLTGGRVGANVLTF
size: NA; D: TRBD2; V: TRBV7-2; J: TRBJ2-3; DNA: TGTGCCAGCTCGACTAGCGCAAGCACAGATACGCAGTATTTT; CDR3: CASSTSASTDTQYF
size: NA; D: NA; V: TRBV29-1; J: TRBJ2-7; DNA: TGCAGCGTGAGGGACTCTTACGAGCAGTACTTC; CDR3: CSVRDSYEQYF
size: NA; D: NA; V: TRBV20-1; J: TRBJ2-1; DNA: TGCAGTGCTAGTTCGGTACAGACCACCTACAATGAGCAGTTCTTC; CDR3: CSASSVQTTYNEQFF
size: NA; D: TRBD2; V: TRBV19; J: TRBJ2-5; DNA: TGTGCCAGTACTCCCAGAGGGCTAGCGGCCGACCAAGAGACCCAGTACTTC; CDR3: CASTPRGLAADQETQYF
size: NA; D: TRBD2; V: TRBV20-1; J: TRBJ2-7; DNA: TGCAGTGCCGGCCTAGCGGGAGGCGACGAGCAGTACTTC; CDR3: CSAGLAGGDEQYF
size: NA; D: NA; V: TRBV6-5; J: TRBJ2-7; DNA: TGTGCCAGCAGTACCCAGGGTTTCCACGAGCAGTACTTC; CDR3: CASSTQGFHEQYF
size: NA; D: TRBD2; V: TRBV5-1; J: TRBJ2-7; DNA: TGCGCCAGCAGCTTGGTTGCGGGAGGGGGCGAGCAGTACTTC; CDR3: CASSLVAGGGEQYF
size: NA; D: TRBD1; V: TRBV30; J: TRBJ2-7; DNA: TGTGCCTGGAGGGTGGGACAGAACTACGAGCAGTACTTC; CDR3: CAWRVGQNYEQYF
size: NA; D: TRBD2; V: TRBV20-1; J: TRBJ2-1; DNA: TGCAGTGCTAGGAACCTAGCGGGAGTAGCCTACAATGAGCAGTTCTTC; CDR3: CSARNLAGVAYNEQFF